The 28 T cell receptor beta chains listed next were all sequenced from one sample in a study of CD8 T cells in ankylosing spondylitis. TCRdb reanalysed the 5' RACE reads using MiXCR and keeps one entry per CDR3 protein. This sample carries 100,000 to 150,000 distinct CDR3 sequences, roughly 15% of them seen once, and the ten largest clones take about 2.7%. The sequencing sample was made of blood, either unsorted or a sorted T cell fraction (not recorded which). These TCRs come from a female donor with ankylosing spondylitis or in good health (not recorded which).

This clonotype occurred many times. The V gene is TRBV20-1, the J gene TRBJ2-2; D could derive from TRBD1 or TRBD2 (7 bases each). With 5 bases removed from V and 6 bases from J, the gap between germline ends came to 13 bases. Germline lookup yields CDR1 DFQATT and CDR2 SNEGSKA (reference sequence). This CDR3 is 13 amino acids long. The CDR3 loop reads CSALTGRAGELFF. CDR3 coding DNA: TGCAGTGCTTTGACAGGGAGGGCCGGGGAGCTGTTTTTT.

This clonotype occurred a few times. The chain has TRBV28 and TRBJ2-7; D is perhaps TRBD2 (6 bases). In germline, CDR1 is MDHEN, CDR2 SYDVKM. Trimming removed 3 bases from V and 5 bases from J, with 17 bases in between. The CDR3 is 15 residues long. CDR3 loop: CASSLYGSGDDEQYF. The CDR3 region has the DNA TGTGCCAGCAGTTTGTACGGGAGTGGGGACGACGAGCAGTACTTC.

This clonotype was seen more than once but under ten times. The rearrangement links TRBV12-3 or TRBV12-4 to TRBJ2-5; TRBD1 is a possible D gene (5 bases). The ends were cut back, 6 bases at V and 4 bases at J, with 18 bases in the middle. This CDR3 spans 15 amino acids. The CDR3 bases are TGTGCCAGCAGCCGACCAAATGTCCAGGGAGAGACCCAGTACTTC. Translation: CASSRPNVQGETQYF.

This clonotype has ten or more counts. The genes are TRBV20-1 and TRBJ2-3, with 7 bases aligning to TRBD2. The CDR3 length is 17 residues. Trimming cost V 3 bases and J 4 bases; bases outside gene matches: 16. CDR1 is DFQATT, CDR2 SNEGSKA, per germline (reference sequence). The CDR3 here is CSASPLRAGAGADTQYF. For the CDR3, the DNA is TGCAGTGCTAGCCCGCTGCGCGCGGGAGCAGGTGCAGATACGCAGTATTTT.

This clonotype was counted ten times or more. The chain uses TRBV27 and TRBJ2-7, with no clear D. Germline CDR1 and CDR2: MNHEY and SMNVEV (reference sequence). Trimming pared 3 bases from V and 0 bases from J, leaving 6 bases between. The CDR3 sequence is 13 residues long. CDR3 loop: CASSFSSSYEQYF. The CDR3 DNA reads as TGTGCCAGCAGTTTCTCGAGCTCCTACGAGCAGTACTTC.

This clonotype has a count of ten or more. The rearrangement links TRBV7-9 to TRBJ1-2, with a weak D call TRBD1 (5 bases). Trimming stripped 1 base from V and 0 bases from J, with 12 bases between. In germline, CDR1 is SEHNR, CDR2 FQNEAQ (reference sequence). The CDR3 totals 16 residues. DNA of the CDR3: TGTGCCAGCAGCTTAGGTCTGGGGACCCCTAACTATGGCTACACCTTC. It encodes CASSLGLGTPNYGYTF.

The chain links TRBV7-6 to TRBJ2-1; D gene unclear. The CDR3 sequence is 15 residues long. Germline assignment: CDR1 SGHVS and CDR2 FNYEAQ. V dropped 0 bases and J dropped 6 bases, with 12 bases sitting between them. CDR3 protein: CASSLADSLVNEQFF. As DNA, the CDR3 is TGTGCCAGCAGCTTAGCCGATAGTTTGGTCAATGAGCAGTTCTTC.

This clonotype was counted a few times. The rearrangement uses TRBV7-9 and TRBJ2-3; TRBD2 agrees at 14 bases. The germline CDR1 and CDR2 sequences are SEHNR and FQNEAQ (reference sequence). The CDR3 runs 16 residues. The V segment lost 5 bases and the J segment 3 bases; nucleotides outside the gene matches: 4. CDR3 nucleotides: TGTGCCAGCAGCGAGGGACTAGCGGGAGTGACAGATACGCAGTATTTT. Residues: CASSEGLAGVTDTQYF. Full variable domain (outside the CDR3, taken from reference TRBV7-9 and TRBJ2-3): DTGVSQNPRHKITKRGQNVTFRCDPISEHNRLYWYRQTLGQGPEFLTYFQNEAQLEKSRLLSDRFSAERPKGSFSTLEIQRTEQGDSAMYLCASSEGLAGVTDTQYFGPGTRLTVL.

In its sample, this clonotype was seen a few times. The chain links TRBV12-3 or TRBV12-4 to TRBJ2-7, with 9 bases fitting TRBD1. The CDR3 consists of 14 residues. The V and J ends lost 5 bases and 3 bases, in that order; junction bases with no gene match: 5. The CDR3 DNA reads as TGTGCCAGCAGTACTAGACAGGGGGGCTACGAGCAGTACTTC. Protein: CASSTRQGGYEQYF.

For the CDR3, the DNA is TGTGCCACCAGTGAATCTCTAGCGGGGGACACCGGGGAGCTGTTTTTT. It encodes CATSESLAGDTGELFF. The rearrangement uses TRBV24-1 and TRBJ2-2, with 10 bases that match TRBD2. J lost 3 bases, V lost 4 bases, and 4 bases had no gene match. The CDR3 extends over 16 amino acids. CDR1 KGHDR and CDR2 SFDVKD come from the germline V gene.

This clonotype was detected a few times. The chain combines TRBV6-1 with TRBJ2-7; D perhaps matches TRBD2 (5 bases). V was clipped by 6 bases and J by 3 bases, with 12 bases between them. Germline assignment: CDR1 MNHNS and CDR2 SASEGT. This CDR3 is 13 amino acids long. CDR3 nucleotides: TGTGCCAGCAGCTCCCCGGGGATCTACGAGCAGTACTTC. Protein sequence: CASSSPGIYEQYF.

Ten or more counts support this clonotype. The rearrangement uses TRBV18 and TRBJ1-4; possible D gene TRBD1, 5 bases. CDR3 length: 15 amino acids. V shed 3 bases and J shed 0 bases, with 8 bases lying between them. From germline, CDR1 is KGHSH and CDR2 LQKENI. CDR3 bases: TGTGCCAGCTCACCGGGGCTATCAACTAATGAAAAACTGTTTTTT. This codes for CASSPGLSTNEKLFF.

This clonotype came up many times. This chain links TRBV11-2 with TRBJ2-7; a weak D match, TRBD2 (5 bases). Germline V CDR1 and CDR2: SGHAT, FQNNGV. Between the trimmed V and J ends, which lost 1 base and 2 bases, there was a span of 12 bases. There are 15 residues in the CDR3. The CDR3: CASSLAPSGAYEQYF. DNA for the CDR3: TGTGCCAGCAGCTTAGCCCCCAGCGGAGCCTACGAGCAGTACTTC. The complete variable domain, with remaining parts taken from reference TRBV11-2 and TRBJ2-7, reads EAGVAQSPRYKIIEKRQSVAFWCNPISGHATLYWYQQILGQGPKLLIQFQNNGVVDDSQLPKDRFSAERLKGVDSTLKIQPAKLEDSAVYLCASSLAPSGAYEQYFGPGTRLTVT.

This clonotype was found a few times. The chain uses TRBV7-3 and TRBJ1-1, with 7 bases aligning to TRBD1. V gave up 7 bases and J gave up 4 bases; unmatched junction bases: 12. CDR1 and CDR2 from the germline V gene are SGHTA and FQGTGA. The length of the CDR3 is 15 residues. CDR3 in DNA: TGTGCCAGCATAAAGTTCCGGGACAGAGTCACTGAAGCTTTCTTT. Protein product: CASIKFRDRVTEAFF.

This clonotype has just a few counts. V gene TRBV20-1 combines with J gene TRBJ2-3; 7 nucleotides match TRBD2. The CDR3 has 14 amino acids. With V trimmed by 6 bases and J by 6 bases, 12 bases remained unmatched. The germline gives CDR1 DFQATT, CDR2 SNEGSKA (reference sequence). This chain's CDR3 is CSAPLADTSDTQYF. The CDR3 region has the DNA TGCAGTGCACCTCTAGCGGACACTTCGGATACGCAGTATTTT.

The V and J genes are TRBV11-2 and TRBJ2-1; the match to TRBD2 covers 9 bases. The CDR3 is 14 amino acids. With V trimmed by 3 bases and J by 6 bases, 3 bases remained unmatched. Germline lookup yields CDR1 SGHAT and CDR2 FQNNGV. The DNA for the CDR3 is TGTGCCAGCAGCTTTCAGCGGGGGGCCAATGAGCAGTTCTTC. The encoded protein is CASSFQRGANEQFF.

The V call is TRBV18, the J call TRBJ2-5; a weak D match, TRBD1 (6 bases). The CDR3 runs 13 residues. CDR1 is KGHSH and CDR2 is LQKENI in the germline V gene. Trimming stripped 2 bases from V and 4 bases from J, with 8 bases between. The CDR3 region has the DNA TGTGCCAGCTCACCAGTACAGGGAGAGACCCAGTACTTC. Translated, it gives CASSPVQGETQYF.

This chain joins TRBV7-6 and TRBJ2-3; no clear D. Germline V gives CDR1 SGHVS, CDR2 FNYEAQ. This CDR3 comprises 13 residues. V shed 1 base and J shed 7 bases, with 9 bases lying between them. The CDR3 loop reads CASSLDTQNTQYF. The CDR3 coding sequence is TGTGCCAGCAGCTTAGATACACAGAATACGCAGTATTTT.

This clonotype was detected many times. This chain joins TRBV7-8 and TRBJ2-1; a weak D match, TRBD1 (6 bases). Germline lookup yields CDR1 SGHVS and CDR2 FQNEAQ. With 1 base removed from V and 2 bases from J, the gap between germline ends came to 9 bases. The CDR3 is 15 residues long. As DNA, the CDR3 is TGTGCCAGCAGCTTAGGGCAGGGGACCTACAATGAGCAGTTCTTC. Translating it yields CASSLGQGTYNEQFF. The full variable domain, completed using reference TRBV7-8 and TRBJ2-1, is GAGVSQSPRYKVAKRGQDVALRCDPISGHVSLFWYQQALGQGPEFLTYFQNEAQLDKSGLPSDRFFAERPEGSVSTLKIQRTQQEDSAVYLCASSLGQGTYNEQFFGPGTRLTVL.

This clonotype was picked up a small number of times. One base away lies a much larger clone, so this may be a sequencing read error. The chain is built from TRBV5-1 and TRBJ1-2; no clear D. The CDR3 has 13 amino acids. Germline V gene lookup returns CDR1 SGHRS and CDR2 YFSETQ. V lost 2 bases and J lost 13, with 18 bases in between. The CDR3 sequence is CASSLGTGGSCTF. CDR3 DNA sequence: TGCGCCAGCAGCTTAGGAACTGGAGGGAGCTGCACCTTC.

This clonotype was detected only a few times. This rearrangement joins TRBV11-2 to TRBJ1-2, with 9 bases aligning to TRBD1. CDR1 is SGHAT and CDR2 is FQNNGV in the germline V gene. The CDR3 totals 13 residues. With V trimmed by 7 bases and J by 4 bases, 4 bases remained unmatched. CDR3: CASTSTGGYGYTF. The CDR3 DNA sequence: TGTGCCAGCACCTCGACAGGGGGCTATGGCTACACCTTC.

This clonotype showed up just a few times. This chain uses TRBV6-6 with TRBJ2-7, with D perhaps TRBD2 (5 bases). This CDR3 is built from 13 residues. Germline V gives CDR1 MNHNY, CDR2 SVGAGI (reference sequence). Trimming pared 6 bases from V and 6 bases from J, leaving 15 bases between. Here the CDR3 DNA reads TGTGCCAGCAGACCCGGAGATACTAGCGAGCAGTACTTC. Translating it yields CASRPGDTSEQYF.

This clonotype was observed a few times. The V gene is TRBV20-1, the J gene TRBJ1-5, with D possibly matching TRBD1 (5 bases). Germline lookup yields CDR1 DFQATT and CDR2 SNEGSKA (reference sequence). This CDR3 has 14 residues. V lost 1 base and J lost 7, with 14 bases in between. The CDR3 DNA is TGCAGTGCTAGAGGGGGGGGGAAGGAACAGCCCCAGCATTTT. Its protein is CSARGGGKEQPQHF.

This clonotype was observed many times. The V and J genes are TRBV4-1 and TRBJ2-1; 8 bases map to TRBD2. The V and J ends lost 7 bases and 2 bases, in that order; junction bases with no gene match: 4. The CDR3 runs to 14 residues. Germline lookup yields CDR1 MGHRA and CDR2 YSYEKL. The CDR3 bases are TGCGCCAGCAACACTAGCGGACCCTACAATGAGCAGTTCTTC. Translating it yields CASNTSGPYNEQFF.

This clonotype was observed a handful of times. The rearrangement links TRBV20-1 to TRBJ2-3, with 9 bases matching TRBD2. V lost 3 bases and J lost 0; bases outside the gene matches: 10. In germline, CDR1 is DFQATT, CDR2 SNEGSKA (reference sequence). The CDR3 covers 17 residues. In DNA form, the CDR3 reads TGCAGTGCTAGGAAGGCGGGGGGGCCTCAAAGCACAGATACGCAGTATTTT. Translation: CSARKAGGPQSTDTQYF.

This clonotype was seen only a few times. The J gene is TRBJ2-5, the V gene TRBV29-1, with D possibly matching TRBD2 (6 bases). The CDR3 contains 12 residues. Germline CDR1 is SQVTM and CDR2 is ANQGSEA. The CDR3, as DNA: TGCTTAGCGGACCAGAATCAAGAGACCCAGTACTTC. This sequence encodes CLADQNQETQYF.

This chain links TRBV5-1 with TRBJ2-1; D perhaps matches TRBD2 (6 bases). The CDR3 extends over 14 amino acids. The germline gives CDR1 SGHRS, CDR2 YFSETQ. Trimming took 4 bases from V and 5 from J, leaving 13 bases between them. The CDR3 here is CASSPRAGNNEQFF. CDR3 DNA sequence: TGCGCCAGCAGCCCTCGGGCGGGGAACAATGAGCAGTTCTTC.

The sample holds a few counts of this clonotype. The chain is built from TRBV18 and TRBJ2-1; D is unclear. CDR3 length: 13 amino acids. Trimming shortened V by 3 bases and J by 4 bases, and 7 bases separated the two germline ends. CDR1 is KGHSH, CDR2 LQKENI, per germline. The CDR3 DNA follows: TGTGCCAGCTCACCGGCTCTTTACAATGAGCAGTTCTTC. Protein product: CASSPALYNEQFF.